A single sample gave rise to the 20 T cell receptor beta chains below, sequenced in a study of CXCR3-negative and CXCR3-positive naive CD8 T cells. 5' RACE with UMI labels generated the TRB cDNA libraries. Each CDR3 protein gets one entry in TCRdb, which reprocessed the 5' RACE reads and gives no DNA. In all, the sample yields over 100,000 distinct CDR3 sequences. The sequenced sample was naive CXCR3- CD8+ T cells from blood. Regarding subset: CD45RO-CCR7+CD27+CD95- naive CD8+ T cells lacking CXCR3 (TNR3-). These receptors were taken from a human donor in good health. Some clones in this sample may be carry-over from other donors' samples.

V gene TRBV7-7 combines with J gene TRBJ2-7; TCRdb names TRBD2, which stays unverified in the absence of DNA. The CDR3 contains 13 residues. Germline CDR1 and CDR2: SSHAT and FNYEAQ (reference sequence). CDR3 sequence reads: CASSRSRDEEQYF. The full variable domain, with the rest looked up from reference TRBV7-7 and TRBJ2-7, is GAGVSQSPRYKVTKRGQDVTLRCDPISSHATLYWYQQALGQGPEFLTYFNYEAQPDKSGLPSDRFSAERPEGSISTLTIQRTEQRDSAMYRCASSRSRDEEQYFGPGTRLTVT.

V usage is TRBV7-8 and J usage is TRBJ2-3; with no DNA, the TCRdb D assignment of TRBD2 cannot be verified. The CDR3 sequence is 17 residues long. Per the germline V gene, CDR1 is SGHVS and CDR2 is FQNEAQ. CDR3 loop: CASSSLPAEWSRDTQYF.

The chain couples TRBV28 to TRBJ2-1; there is no DNA to check the TCRdb D call of TRBD1. The germline gives CDR1 MDHEN, CDR2 SYDVKM. The length of the CDR3 is 16 residues. The CDR3 reads CASSNRQGSTYNEQFF.

J is TRBJ2-7 and V is TRBV2; the TCRdb D gene call, TRBD1, has no DNA to confirm it. The CDR3 contains 16 residues. Germline lookup yields CDR1 SNHLY and CDR2 FYNNEI. The CDR3 spells CASRSEEGTDAYEQYF. The complete variable domain, with remaining parts taken from reference TRBV2 and TRBJ2-7, reads EPEVTQTPSHQVTQMGQEVILRCVPISNHLYFYWYRQILGQKVEFLVSFYNNEISEKSEIFDDQFSVERPDGSNFTLKIRSTKLEDSAMYFCASRSEEGTDAYEQYFGPGTRLTVT.

The chain couples TRBV20-1 to TRBJ1-5; no DNA is available, so the TRBD1 call from TCRdb remains unchecked. CDR1 and CDR2 (germline): DFQATT, SNEGSKA (reference sequence). The CDR3 runs 14 residues. The CDR3 loop reads CSASPRWDNQPQHF.

This chain uses TRBV5-5 with TRBJ1-4. The germline V gene has CDR1 SGHKS and CDR2 YYEKEE (reference sequence). CDR3 length equals 15 residues. The CDR3 here is CASSLGGRRDEKLFF.

The rearrangement links TRBV28 to TRBJ2-3. CDR3 length: 14 amino acids. Germline CDR1 MDHEN, CDR2 SYDVKM. The CDR3: CASTNVGDTDTQYF.

The rearrangement links TRBV4-2 to TRBJ1-1. Germline assignment: CDR1 LGHNA and CDR2 YNFKEQ. The CDR3 has 15 residues. This CDR3 is CASSQDHRANTEAFF.

The chain employs TRBV28 and TRBJ2-2; TCRdb names TRBD1, which stays unverified in the absence of DNA. This CDR3 is 16 amino acids long. Germline V gives CDR1 MDHEN, CDR2 SYDVKM. The CDR3 is CASISPAATNTGELFF.

The chain joins TRBV4-2 to TRBJ2-1; TCRdb's D call of TRBD2 is untestable without DNA. This CDR3 has 16 residues. Germline lookup yields CDR1 LGHNA and CDR2 YNFKEQ. This CDR3 is CASSQPTSGGYNEQFF.

J is TRBJ2-3 and V is TRBV20-1. The CDR3 spans 13 residues. CDR1 and CDR2 (germline): DFQATT, SNEGSKA (reference sequence). CDR3 sequence reads: CSARDRSTDTQYF.

This chain links TRBV28 with TRBJ2-5; the TRBD1 assignment by TCRdb is unverifiable without DNA. Germline values: CDR1 MDHEN, CDR2 SYDVKM. The length of the CDR3 is 14 residues. The CDR3: CASSLVRERETQYF.

CDR3 amino acids: CASSLGTSSAETQYF. The V call is TRBV28, the J call TRBJ2-5; lacking DNA, the TRBD2 call made by TCRdb goes unchecked. In germline, CDR1 is MDHEN, CDR2 SYDVKM. The CDR3 extends over 15 amino acids.

The chain has TRBV11-3 and TRBJ2-1; TCRdb picks TRBD1, but there is no DNA to check that call. The germline CDR1 and CDR2 sequences are SGHNT and YENEEA. The CDR3 length is 13 residues. The CDR3 reads CASSFGDRNEQFF.

This chain uses TRBV25-1 with TRBJ2-5; TCRdb calls TRBD2, which cannot be checked without DNA. The CDR3 totals 16 residues. Looked up from germline, CDR1 is MGHDK and CDR2 is SYGVNS. The CDR3 loop is CASSEYGGGLRETQYF.

V is TRBV28 and J is TRBJ2-7; as DNA is missing, the TRBD2 call by TCRdb cannot be tested. Germline loops: CDR1 MDHEN, CDR2 SYDVKM. There are 18 residues in the CDR3. CDR3 region: CASSFQYRREGLTYEQYF. Drawing the rest from reference TRBV28 and TRBJ2-7, the complete variable domain is DVKVTQSSRYLVKRTGEKVFLECVQDMDHENMFWYRQDPGLGLRLIYFSYDVKMKEKGDIPEGYSVSREKKERFSLILESASTNQTSMYLCASSFQYRREGLTYEQYFGPGTRLTVT.

The V gene is TRBV4-1, the J gene TRBJ2-3; the D gene TCRdb calls, TRBD2, cannot be checked with no DNA. The CDR3 contains 18 residues. CDR1 is MGHRA and CDR2 is YSYEKL in the germline V gene. The CDR3: CASSQGDQTSGSRDTQYF.

The chain has TRBV9 and TRBJ2-7; the TRBD2 assignment by TCRdb is unverifiable without DNA. The CDR3 sequence is 15 residues long. Germline loops: CDR1 SGDLS, CDR2 YYNGEE. CDR3 loop: CASSVGGTSGYEQYF.

This chain connects TRBV29-1 to TRBJ2-7; TCRdb's D call, TRBD1, is unchecked because there is no DNA. CDR1 is SQVTM, CDR2 ANQGSEA, per germline. There are 12 residues in the CDR3. The CDR3 sequence is CSVWDDSYEQYF.

The chain employs TRBV12-3 or TRBV12-4 and TRBJ2-7. The CDR3 loop spans 15 amino acids. The chain's CDR3 is CASSLSAVSSYEQYF.